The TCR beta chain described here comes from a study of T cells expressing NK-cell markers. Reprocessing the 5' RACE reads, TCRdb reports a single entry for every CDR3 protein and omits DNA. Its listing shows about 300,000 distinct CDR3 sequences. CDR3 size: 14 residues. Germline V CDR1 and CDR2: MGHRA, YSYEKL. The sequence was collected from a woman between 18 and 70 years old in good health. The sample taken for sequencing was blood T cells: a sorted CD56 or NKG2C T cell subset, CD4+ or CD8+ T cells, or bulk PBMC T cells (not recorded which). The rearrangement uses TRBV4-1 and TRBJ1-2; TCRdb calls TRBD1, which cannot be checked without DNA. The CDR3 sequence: CASSLGHINYGYTF.